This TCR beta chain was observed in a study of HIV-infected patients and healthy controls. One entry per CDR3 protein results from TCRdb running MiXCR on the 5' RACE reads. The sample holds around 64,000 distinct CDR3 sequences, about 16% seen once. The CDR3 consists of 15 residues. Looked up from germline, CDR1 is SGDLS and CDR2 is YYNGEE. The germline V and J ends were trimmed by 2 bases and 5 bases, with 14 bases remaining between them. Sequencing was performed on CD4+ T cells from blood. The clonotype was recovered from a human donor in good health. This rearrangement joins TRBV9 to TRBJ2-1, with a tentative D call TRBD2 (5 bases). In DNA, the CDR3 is TGTGCCAGCAGCGTCGGGGTACTACTGAACAATGAGCAGTTCTTC. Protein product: CASSVGVLLNNEQFF. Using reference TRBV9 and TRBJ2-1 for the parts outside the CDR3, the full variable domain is DSGVTQTPKHLITATGQRVTLRCSPRSGDLSVYWYQQSLDQGLQFLIQYYNGEERAKGNILERFSAQQFPDLHSELNLSSLELGDSALYFCASSVGVLLNNEQFFGPGTRLTVL.